Listed below are T cell receptor beta chains from one sample, sequenced in a study of OX40 agonist ivuxolimab in advanced cancers. TCRdb's copy holds only in-frame clones and misses some; the assay was immunoSEQ multiplex PCR. The sample carries about 48,000 clones, less than 85% recorded once. The starting material was CD4+ or CD8+ T cells sorted from blood, obtained in a trial of the OX40 agonist ivuxolimab. The origin of the receptors is an adult with an advanced solid tumor such as melanoma, head and neck, liver or kidney cancer. CDR3s include the opening cysteine and the closing phenylalanine or tryptophan. Each record gives: J gene, clone size, CDR3 length, V gene, D gene, CDR3 DNA, CDR3 protein. A D gene is named only where the DNA matches it firmly. Size is stated for part of the rows, as once, few or many counts, or as a class when the clone is expanded.

j_gene: TRBJ2-5
abundance: .
len: 13
v_gene: TRBV5-1
d_gene: TRBD2
CDR3nt: TGCGCCAGCAGTTGGAGCGGGGGAGAGACCCAGTACTTC
CDR3aa: CASSWSGGETQYF

j_gene: TRBJ1-2
abundance: few
len: 13
v_gene: TRBV10-1
d_gene: .
CDR3nt: TGCGCCAGCAGTGAGTCCCTCAACTATGGCTACACCTTC
CDR3aa: CASSESLNYGYTF

j_gene: TRBJ2-5
abundance: few
len: 13
v_gene: TRBV5-1
d_gene: TRBD1
CDR3nt: TGCGCCAGCAGCTTACAGGGGCAGGAGACCCAGTACTTC
CDR3aa: CASSLQGQETQYF

j_gene: TRBJ2-4
abundance: .
len: 16
v_gene: TRBV23-1
d_gene: .
CDR3nt: TGCGCCAGCAGTCCCAGACATCGGAACGTCAAAAACATTCAGTACTTC
CDR3aa: CASSPRHRNVKNIQYF

j_gene: TRBJ2-1
abundance: .
len: 15
v_gene: TRBV9
d_gene: TRBD2
CDR3nt: TGTGCCAGCAGCGTCTCTAGCGGGGGGGCCGGTGAGCAGTTCTTC
CDR3aa: CASSVSSGGAGEQFF

j_gene: TRBJ1-5
abundance: few
len: 14
v_gene: TRBV5-1
d_gene: .
CDR3nt: TGCGCCAGCAGCTTAGATACGGGCAATCAGCCCCAGCATTTT
CDR3aa: CASSLDTGNQPQHF

j_gene: TRBJ2-6
abundance: .
len: 16
v_gene: TRBV4-1
d_gene: .
CDR3nt: TGCGCCAGCAGCTCGGTTGCTTCCTCTGGGGCCAACGTCCTGACTTTC
CDR3aa: CASSSVASSGANVLTF

j_gene: TRBJ1-2
abundance: .
len: 13
v_gene: TRBV6-5
d_gene: TRBD1
CDR3nt: TGTGCCAGCAGTAGACAGGGTACCTATGGCTACACCTTC
CDR3aa: CASSRQGTYGYTF

j_gene: TRBJ1-6
abundance: .
len: 14
v_gene: TRBV7-9
d_gene: .
CDR3nt: TGTGCCAGCAGCTCCCGGGCAAATAATTCACCCCTCCACTTT
CDR3aa: CASSSRANNSPLHF

j_gene: TRBJ2-1
abundance: .
len: 14
v_gene: TRBV7-8
d_gene: TRBD2
CDR3nt: TGTGCCAGCAGCTCCAGGGTAGGGGAGGGCGAGCAGTTCTTC
CDR3aa: CASSSRVGEGEQFF

j_gene: TRBJ2-5
abundance: .
len: 14
v_gene: TRBV7-2
d_gene: TRBD1
CDR3nt: TGTGCCAGCAGCGTCGACAGGGGCCAAGAGACCCAGTACTTC
CDR3aa: CASSVDRGQETQYF

j_gene: TRBJ1-5
abundance: once
len: 16
v_gene: TRBV19
d_gene: TRBD1
CDR3nt: TGTGCCAGTAGTCCGGGGACAGGGAAGGCCAATCAGCCCCAGCATTTT
CDR3aa: CASSPGTGKANQPQHF

j_gene: TRBJ2-2
abundance: .
len: 13
v_gene: TRBV6-5
d_gene: .
CDR3nt: TGTGCCAGCAGTGTACAGGTCGCCGGGGAGCTGTTTTTT
CDR3aa: CASSVQVAGELFF

j_gene: TRBJ1-2
abundance: .
len: 15
v_gene: TRBV5-4
d_gene: TRBD1
CDR3nt: TGTGCCAGCAGCGGGACAGACAGGGTAAACTATGGCTACACCTTC
CDR3aa: CASSGTDRVNYGYTF

j_gene: TRBJ1-5
abundance: .
len: 16
v_gene: TRBV18
d_gene: .
CDR3nt: TGTGCCAGCTCACCAACCGGATCTGGAAGCAATCAGCCCCAGCATTTT
CDR3aa: CASSPTGSGSNQPQHF

j_gene: TRBJ2-3
abundance: .
len: 14
v_gene: TRBV6-5
d_gene: TRBD2
CDR3nt: TGTGCCAGCAGCCCTGGCGGGGGAAGAGATACGCAGTATTTT
CDR3aa: CASSPGGGRDTQYF

j_gene: TRBJ1-3
abundance: .
len: 16
v_gene: TRBV7-9
d_gene: .
CDR3nt: TGTGCCAGCAGCTTAGTCGACTTGGGCTCTGGAAACACCATATATTTT
CDR3aa: CASSLVDLGSGNTIYF

j_gene: TRBJ1-2
abundance: .
len: 13
v_gene: TRBV6-1
d_gene: .
CDR3nt: TGTGCCAGCAGGCCTCCGGGGGAGTATGGCTACACCTTC
CDR3aa: CASRPPGEYGYTF

j_gene: TRBJ2-1
abundance: .
len: 15
v_gene: TRBV4-1
d_gene: TRBD2
CDR3nt: TGCGCCAGCAGCCAGCATGGACTAGGGTCGGATGAGCAGTTCTTC
CDR3aa: CASSQHGLGSDEQFF

j_gene: TRBJ1-1
abundance: .
len: 14
v_gene: TRBV6-6
d_gene: TRBD1
CDR3nt: TGTGCCAGCAGTCGCAGGGGGCAGGAGGCTGAAGCTTTCTTT
CDR3aa: CASSRRGQEAEAFF

j_gene: TRBJ2-6
abundance: .
len: 15
v_gene: TRBV27
d_gene: .
CDR3nt: TGTGCCAGCAGTCCAGACATCCCCGGGGCCAACGTCCTGACTTTC
CDR3aa: CASSPDIPGANVLTF

j_gene: TRBJ2-6
abundance: .
len: 17
v_gene: TRBV9
d_gene: .
CDR3nt: TGTGCCAGCAGCGTAGGGAAGAGGAACCCTGGGGCCAACGTCCTGACTTTC
CDR3aa: CASSVGKRNPGANVLTF

j_gene: TRBJ2-1
abundance: .
len: 14
v_gene: TRBV6-5
d_gene: .
CDR3nt: TGTGCCAGCAGGGGGCGGGATAGGGTCAATGAGCAGTTCTTC
CDR3aa: CASRGRDRVNEQFF

j_gene: TRBJ2-1
abundance: .
len: 14
v_gene: TRBV7-2
d_gene: .
CDR3nt: TGTGCCAGCAGCTTAGCTGGGGGGAAAAATGAGCAGTTCTTC
CDR3aa: CASSLAGGKNEQFF

j_gene: TRBJ2-7
abundance: .
len: 14
v_gene: TRBV6-6
d_gene: TRBD1
CDR3nt: TGTGCCAGCAGTTACTGGGGACAGGGGGACGAGCAGTACTTC
CDR3aa: CASSYWGQGDEQYF